This record looks at one T cell receptor beta chain sequence and its context. These data originate in a study of blood T cell repertoires in COVID-19. In the study overall: Acute and convalescent COVID-19 specimens originated in the United States, Italy and Spain.

This CDR3 is built from 14 residues. With 0 bases removed from V and 1 base from J, the gap between germline ends came to 3 bases. CDR1 is LGHNA, CDR2 YSLEER, per germline. The Seattle site enrolled patients during active infection and followed them longitudinally. Only in-frame clones appear in the TCRdb table, and some are missing; sequencing was by immunoSEQ multiplex PCR. The sample has more than 300,000 clones, approximately 90% seen once. The chain joins TRBV4-3 to TRBJ2-2; D remains unclear. The origin of this receptor is a woman aged 30 to 39 with COVID-19, enrolled during active disease. Sequenced input: peripheral blood. The CDR3 protein is CASSQDGNTGELFF. The CDR3 nucleotides are TGCGCCAGCAGCCAAGACGGGAACACCGGGGAGCTGTTTTTT.